This section outlines one T cell receptor (beta chain) sequence together with its context. Original analysis: Estimates of nucleated cell counts were drawn from the amplification of reference gene primers. Libraries were prepared by immunoSEQ multiplex PCR; TCRdb keeps only in-frame clonotypes and omits some of them. That table gives V, J and clone size, and the DNA gave D and trimming. The data show about 62,000 clones, under 85% seen once. The data originate from a study of blood T cell repertoires in COVID-19. The V gene's germline CDR1 is SGHRS and CDR2 YFSETQ. Trimming removed 5 bases from V and 7 bases from J; junction bases left unmatched: 14. The CDR3 has 18 residues.

Sequences were obtained from peripheral blood. The TCR sequence derives from a woman aged 45-65 years with active or convalescent COVID-19. This chain links TRBV5-1 with TRBJ2-1, with TRBD2 identical over 14 bases. CDR3 loop: CASSSHRLAGGPGNEQFF. For the CDR3, the DNA is TGCGCCAGCAGTTCACATCGACTAGCGGGAGGGCCAGGGAATGAGCAGTTCTTC.